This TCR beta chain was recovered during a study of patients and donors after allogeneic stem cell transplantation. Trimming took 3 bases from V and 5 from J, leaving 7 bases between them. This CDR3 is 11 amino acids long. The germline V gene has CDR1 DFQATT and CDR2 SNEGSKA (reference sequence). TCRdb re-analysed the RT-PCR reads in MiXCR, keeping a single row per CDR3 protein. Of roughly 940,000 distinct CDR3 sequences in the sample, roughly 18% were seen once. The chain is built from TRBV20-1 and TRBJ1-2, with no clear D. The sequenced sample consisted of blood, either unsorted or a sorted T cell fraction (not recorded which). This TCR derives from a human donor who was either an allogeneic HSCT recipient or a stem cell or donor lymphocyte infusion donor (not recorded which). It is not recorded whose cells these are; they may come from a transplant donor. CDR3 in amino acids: CSASWSYGYTF. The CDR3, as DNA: TGCAGTGCTAGCTGGAGTTATGGCTACACCTTC.